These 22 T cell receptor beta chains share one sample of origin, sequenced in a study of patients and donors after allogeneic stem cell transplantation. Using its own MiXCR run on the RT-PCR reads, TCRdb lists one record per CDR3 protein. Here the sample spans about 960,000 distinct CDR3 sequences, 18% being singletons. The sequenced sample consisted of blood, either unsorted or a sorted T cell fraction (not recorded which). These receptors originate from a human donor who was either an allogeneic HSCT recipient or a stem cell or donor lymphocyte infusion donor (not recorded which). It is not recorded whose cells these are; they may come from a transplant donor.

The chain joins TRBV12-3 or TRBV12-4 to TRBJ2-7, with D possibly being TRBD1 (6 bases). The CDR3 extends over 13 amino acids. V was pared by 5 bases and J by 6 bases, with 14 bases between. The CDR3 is CASSPYRESEQYF. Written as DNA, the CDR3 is TGTGCCAGCAGTCCCTACAGGGAAAGCGAGCAGTACTTC.

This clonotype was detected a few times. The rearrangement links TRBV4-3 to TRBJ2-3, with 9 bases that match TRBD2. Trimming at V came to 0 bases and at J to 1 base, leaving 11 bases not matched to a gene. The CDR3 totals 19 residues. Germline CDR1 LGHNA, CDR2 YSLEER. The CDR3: CASSQDLAGGTSGTDTQYF. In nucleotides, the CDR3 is TGCGCCAGCAGCCAAGATCTTGCGGGGGGGACGTCTGGCACAGATACGCAGTATTTT.

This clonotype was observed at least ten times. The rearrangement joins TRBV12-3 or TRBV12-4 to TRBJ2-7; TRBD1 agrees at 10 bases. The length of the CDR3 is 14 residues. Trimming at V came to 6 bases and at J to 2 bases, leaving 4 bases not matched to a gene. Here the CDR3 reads CASRRTGGTYEQYF. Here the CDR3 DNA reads TGTGCCAGCAGAAGGACAGGGGGAACCTACGAGCAGTACTTC.

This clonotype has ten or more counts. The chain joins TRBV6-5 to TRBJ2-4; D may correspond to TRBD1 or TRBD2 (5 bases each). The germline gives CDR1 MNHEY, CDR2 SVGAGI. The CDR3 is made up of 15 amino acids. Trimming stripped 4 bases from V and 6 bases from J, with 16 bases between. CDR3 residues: CASSSVQGRSNIQYF. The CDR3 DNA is TGTGCCAGCAGTTCCGTTCAGGGACGGTCAAACATTCAGTACTTC.

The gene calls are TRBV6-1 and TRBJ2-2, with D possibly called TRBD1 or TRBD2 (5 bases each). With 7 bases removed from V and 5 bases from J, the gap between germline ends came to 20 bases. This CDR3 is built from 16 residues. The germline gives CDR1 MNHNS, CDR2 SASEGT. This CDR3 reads CASTPGRGGATGELFF. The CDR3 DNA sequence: TGTGCCAGCACCCCTGGACGGGGCGGCGCAACCGGGGAGCTGTTTTTT.

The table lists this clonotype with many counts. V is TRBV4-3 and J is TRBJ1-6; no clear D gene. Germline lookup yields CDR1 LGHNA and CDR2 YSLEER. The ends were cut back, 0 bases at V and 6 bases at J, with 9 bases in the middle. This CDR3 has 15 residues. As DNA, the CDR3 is TGCGCCAGCAGCCAAGATCCAGGTTTTAATTCACCCCTCCACTTT. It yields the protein CASSQDPGFNSPLHF.

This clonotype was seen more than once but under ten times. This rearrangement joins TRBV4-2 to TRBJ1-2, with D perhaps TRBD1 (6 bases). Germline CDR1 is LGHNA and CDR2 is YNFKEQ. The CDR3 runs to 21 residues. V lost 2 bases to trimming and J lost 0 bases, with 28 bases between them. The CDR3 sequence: CASSQRTVGQLTLLANYGYTF. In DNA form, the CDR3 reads TGTGCCAGCAGCCAACGGACAGTGGGGCAGTTAACTCTCTTAGCTAACTATGGCTACACCTTC.

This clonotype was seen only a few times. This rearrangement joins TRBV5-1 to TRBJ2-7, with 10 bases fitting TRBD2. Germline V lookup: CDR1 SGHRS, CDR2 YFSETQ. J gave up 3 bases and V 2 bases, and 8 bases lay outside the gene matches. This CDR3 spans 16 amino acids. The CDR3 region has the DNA TGCGCCAGCAGCTTTCAAGGACTAGCGGAGTTCTACGAGCAGTACTTC. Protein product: CASSFQGLAEFYEQYF. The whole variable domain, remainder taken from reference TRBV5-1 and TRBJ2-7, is KAGVTQTPRYLIKTRGQQVTLSCSPISGHRSVSWYQQTPGQGLQFLFEYFSETQRNKGNFPGRFSGRQFSNSRSEMNVSTLELGDSALYLCASSFQGLAEFYEQYFGPGTRLTVT.

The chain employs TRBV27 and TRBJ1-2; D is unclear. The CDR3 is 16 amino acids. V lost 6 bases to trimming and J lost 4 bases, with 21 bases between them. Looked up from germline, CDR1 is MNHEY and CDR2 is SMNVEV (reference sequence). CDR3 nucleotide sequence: TGTGCCAGCAGCGCCCTCCTCGGGGTGAATGGCTATGGCTACACCTTC. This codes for CASSALLGVNGYGYTF.

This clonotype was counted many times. CDR3 protein: CASSFTATDTQYF. Written as DNA, the CDR3 is TGTGCCAGCAGTTTCACGGCCACAGATACGCAGTATTTT. The rearrangement links TRBV12-3 or TRBV12-4 to TRBJ2-3; no definite D call. The CDR3 runs to 13 residues. Deletions cut 3 bases from V and 2 bases from J, with 6 bases between.

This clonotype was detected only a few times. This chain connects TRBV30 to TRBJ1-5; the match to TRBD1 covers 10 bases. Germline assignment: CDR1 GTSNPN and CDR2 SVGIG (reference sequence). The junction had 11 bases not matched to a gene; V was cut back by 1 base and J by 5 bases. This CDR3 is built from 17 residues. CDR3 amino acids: CAWSAYLGTGVDQPQHF. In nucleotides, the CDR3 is TGTGCCTGGAGTGCCTACCTTGGGACAGGGGTCGATCAGCCCCAGCATTTT.

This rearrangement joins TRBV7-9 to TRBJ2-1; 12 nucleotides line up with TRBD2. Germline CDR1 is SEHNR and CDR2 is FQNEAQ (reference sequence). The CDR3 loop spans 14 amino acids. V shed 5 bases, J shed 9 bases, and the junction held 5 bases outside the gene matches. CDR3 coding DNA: TGTGCCAGCAGCATCGGACTAGCGGGAAGTGAGCAGTTCTTC. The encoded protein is CASSIGLAGSEQFF.

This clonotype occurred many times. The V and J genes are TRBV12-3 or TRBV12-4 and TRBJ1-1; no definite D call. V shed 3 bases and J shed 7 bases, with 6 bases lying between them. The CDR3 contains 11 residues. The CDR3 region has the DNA TGTGCCAGCAGTTTTAACGGTGAAGCTTTCTTT. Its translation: CASSFNGEAFF.

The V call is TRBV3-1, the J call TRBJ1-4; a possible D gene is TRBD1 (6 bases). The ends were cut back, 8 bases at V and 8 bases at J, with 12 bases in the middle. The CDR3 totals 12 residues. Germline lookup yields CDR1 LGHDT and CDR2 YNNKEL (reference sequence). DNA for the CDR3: TGTGCCAGCGGGGACACTTACGAAAAACTGTTTTTT. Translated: CASGDTYEKLFF.

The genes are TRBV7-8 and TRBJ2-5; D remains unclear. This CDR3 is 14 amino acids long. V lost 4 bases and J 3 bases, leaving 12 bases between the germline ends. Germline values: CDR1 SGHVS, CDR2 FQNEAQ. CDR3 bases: TGTGCCAGCAGCTACCCCAGGACCAAAGAGACCCAGTACTTC. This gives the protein CASSYPRTKETQYF.

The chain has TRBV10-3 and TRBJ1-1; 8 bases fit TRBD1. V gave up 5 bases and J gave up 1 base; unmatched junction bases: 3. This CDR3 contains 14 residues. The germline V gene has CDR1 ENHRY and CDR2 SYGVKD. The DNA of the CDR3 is TGTGCCATCAGTAACGGACAGGGGAACACTGAAGCTTTCTTT. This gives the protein CAISNGQGNTEAFF.

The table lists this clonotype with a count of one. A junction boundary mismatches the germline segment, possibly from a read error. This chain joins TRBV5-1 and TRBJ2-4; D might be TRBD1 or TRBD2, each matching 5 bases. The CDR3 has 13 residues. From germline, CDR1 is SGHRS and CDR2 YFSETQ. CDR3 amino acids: CASSSSEGSYLSF. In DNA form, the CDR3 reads TGCGCCAGCAGCTCCTCCGAGGGGAGCTATCTTTCTTTC.

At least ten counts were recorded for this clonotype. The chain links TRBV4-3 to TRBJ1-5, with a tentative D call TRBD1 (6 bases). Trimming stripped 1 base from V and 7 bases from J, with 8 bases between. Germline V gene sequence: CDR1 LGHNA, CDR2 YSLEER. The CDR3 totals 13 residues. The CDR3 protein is CASSQGRGQPQHF. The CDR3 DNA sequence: TGCGCCAGCAGCCAAGGCAGGGGCCAGCCCCAGCATTTT.

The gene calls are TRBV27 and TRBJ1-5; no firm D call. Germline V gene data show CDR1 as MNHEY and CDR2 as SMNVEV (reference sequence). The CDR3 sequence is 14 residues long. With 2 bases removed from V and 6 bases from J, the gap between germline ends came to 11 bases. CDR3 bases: TGTGCCAGCAGTTTAAAGGCGGGGTCTCAGCCCCAGCATTTT. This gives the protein CASSLKAGSQPQHF.

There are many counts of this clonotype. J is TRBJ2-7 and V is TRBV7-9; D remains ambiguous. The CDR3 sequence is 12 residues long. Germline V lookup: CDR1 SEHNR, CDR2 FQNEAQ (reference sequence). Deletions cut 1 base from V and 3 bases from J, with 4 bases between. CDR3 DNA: TGTGCCAGCAGCTTAGACAACTACGAGCAGTACTTC. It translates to CASSLDNYEQYF.

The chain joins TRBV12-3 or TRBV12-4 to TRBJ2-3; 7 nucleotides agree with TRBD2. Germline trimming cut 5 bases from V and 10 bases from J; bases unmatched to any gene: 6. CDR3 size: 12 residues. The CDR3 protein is CASSPTSYAQYF. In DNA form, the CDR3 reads TGTGCCAGCAGTCCGACTAGCTATGCGCAGTATTTT.

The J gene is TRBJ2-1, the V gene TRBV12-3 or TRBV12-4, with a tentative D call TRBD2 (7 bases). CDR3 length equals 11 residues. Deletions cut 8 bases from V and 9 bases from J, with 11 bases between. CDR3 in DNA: TGTGCCAGCGTTAGGGGGGGTGAGCAGTTCTTC. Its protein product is CASVRGGEQFF.